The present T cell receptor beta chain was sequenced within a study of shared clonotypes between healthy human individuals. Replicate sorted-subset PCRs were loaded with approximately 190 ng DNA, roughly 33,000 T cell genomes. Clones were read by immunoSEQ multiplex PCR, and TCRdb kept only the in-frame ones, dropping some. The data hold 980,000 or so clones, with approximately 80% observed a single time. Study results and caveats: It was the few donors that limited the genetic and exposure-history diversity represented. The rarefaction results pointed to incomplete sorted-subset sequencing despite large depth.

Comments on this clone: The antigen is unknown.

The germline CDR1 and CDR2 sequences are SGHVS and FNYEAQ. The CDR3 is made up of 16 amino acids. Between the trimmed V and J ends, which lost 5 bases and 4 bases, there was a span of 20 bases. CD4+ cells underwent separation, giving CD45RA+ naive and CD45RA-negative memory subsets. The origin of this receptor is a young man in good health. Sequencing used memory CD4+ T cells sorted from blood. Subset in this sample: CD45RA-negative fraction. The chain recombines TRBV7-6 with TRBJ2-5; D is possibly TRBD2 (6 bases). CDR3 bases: TGTGCCAGCAGCCTTTCTGGCGGGAAGGCGAGAGAGACCCAGTACTTC. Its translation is CASSLSGGKARETQYF.